Shown below are 14 T cell receptor beta chains from a single sample sequenced in a study of blood T cell repertoires in COVID-19. Method: immunoSEQ multiplex PCR; TCRdb's copy keeps in-frame clones and lacks some. In the table there are approximately 400,000 clones, roughly 88% of which are singletons. The sequenced material came from peripheral blood. These receptor sequences come from a woman aged 45-65 years with COVID-19, enrolled during active disease.

The chain couples TRBV30 to TRBJ1-6, with 11 bases matching TRBD1. CDR3 length: 12 residues. The germline V gene encodes CDR1 GTSNPN and CDR2 SVGIG (reference sequence). Trimming removed 5 bases from V and 10 bases from J; junction bases left unmatched: 1. This CDR3 reads CAWGQGASPLHF. In DNA, the CDR3 is TGTGCCTGGGGACAGGGGGCCTCACCCCTCCACTTT.

The gene calls are TRBV19 and TRBJ2-2; perhaps TRBD1 as D (6 bases). The V end was cut by 0 bases, the J end by 4 bases, with 9 bases between. This CDR3 has 15 residues. Germline V CDR1 and CDR2: LNHDA, SQIVND (reference sequence). The CDR3 coding sequence is TGTGCCAGTAGTATAGATGGGGGCGTCACCGGGGAGCTGTTTTTT. Protein product: CASSIDGGVTGELFF.

The J gene is TRBJ2-7, the V gene TRBV19; 10 positions agree with TRBD1. The CDR3 totals 14 residues. The germline V gene has CDR1 LNHDA and CDR2 SQIVND (reference sequence). Losses at the gene ends were 3 bases for V and 5 bases for J; bases not matched to a gene: 4. CDR3 protein: CASSILTGGDEQYF. The CDR3 DNA sequence: TGTGCCAGTAGTATTTTGACAGGGGGCGACGAGCAGTACTTC.

In nucleotides, the CDR3 is TGTGCCTACGACGACAGGGTAGCCTACGAGCAGTACTTC. Translating gives CAYDDRVAYEQYF. V usage is TRBV30 and J usage is TRBJ2-7; 7 bases are shared with TRBD1. This CDR3 is built from 13 residues. After removal of 7 bases from V and 2 bases from J, the junction contained 8 bases not matched to a gene. Germline lookup yields CDR1 GTSNPN and CDR2 SVGIG (reference sequence).

V gene TRBV5-1 combines with J gene TRBJ2-7; D possibly corresponds to TRBD1 (5 bases). This CDR3 is built from 16 residues. Germline V gene lookup returns CDR1 SGHRS and CDR2 YFSETQ. Trimming shortened V by 0 bases and J by 4 bases, and 17 bases separated the two germline ends. Here the CDR3 DNA reads TGCGCCAGCAGCTTGGATAGGGGCCCACGTAAGTACGAGCAGTACTTC. It translates to CASSLDRGPRKYEQYF.

V is TRBV21-1 and J is TRBJ2-7; TRBD1 reflects the table's D call only, with no check against the DNA. TRBV21-1 is labeled a pseudogene. The CDR3 extends over 15 amino acids. CDR3 sequence reads: CASTPRGQPTYEQYF. In DNA, the CDR3 is TGTGCCAGCACCCCCCGGGGACAACCCACCTACGAGCAGTACTTC.

This clone was seen more than once but under ten times. The chain links TRBV5-1 to TRBJ1-4; 8 bases fit TRBD1. CDR1 and CDR2 from the germline V gene are SGHRS and YFSETQ. This CDR3 comprises 13 residues. Trimming removed 7 bases from V and 4 bases from J; junction bases left unmatched: 3. The CDR3 DNA reads TGCGCCAGCGGGACAGGTGATAATGAAAAACTGTTTTTT. Protein product: CASGTGDNEKLFF.

The CDR3 region is CASKVDRGSYGYTF. CDR3 in DNA: TGTGCCAGCAAAGTCGACAGGGGGTCCTATGGCTACACCTTC. This chain uses TRBV27 with TRBJ1-2; 9 bases align to TRBD1. V lost 7 bases and J lost 4; bases outside the gene matches: 7. The CDR3 totals 14 residues. The germline gives CDR1 MNHEY, CDR2 SMNVEV (reference sequence).

The chain is built from TRBV7-3 and TRBJ2-1; 11 bases fit TRBD1. Trimming at V came to 5 bases and at J to 4 bases, leaving 16 bases not matched to a gene. CDR1 is SGHTA and CDR2 is FQGTGA in the germline V gene. The CDR3 contains 19 residues. Here the CDR3 reads CASSAPGQGVKHGYNEQFF. The CDR3 nucleotides read TGTGCCAGCAGCGCCCCGGGACAGGGGGTGAAACATGGATACAATGAGCAGTTCTTC.

The chain combines TRBV5-1 with TRBJ1-2, with 7 bases fitting TRBD1. The CDR3 contains 13 residues. The V gene's germline CDR1 is SGHRS and CDR2 YFSETQ. Trimming cost V 2 bases and J 5 bases; bases outside gene matches: 3. DNA for the CDR3: TGCGCCAGCAGCTTCGACAGGGAGTATGGCTACACCTTC. Protein sequence: CASSFDREYGYTF.

The chain links TRBV28 to TRBJ2-2, with 8 bases matching TRBD1. J was trimmed by 6 bases and V by 8 bases; bases with no gene match: 8. CDR3 length: 14 amino acids. Germline V lookup: CDR1 MDHEN, CDR2 SYDVKM. The CDR3 reads CASANRGVSGELFF. The CDR3 coding sequence is TGTGCCAGCGCAAACAGGGGGGTGTCCGGGGAGCTGTTTTTT.

The chain combines TRBV6-6 with TRBJ2-3, with 7 bases matching TRBD1. CDR3 length: 13 amino acids. Germline CDR1 MNHNY, CDR2 SVGAGI (reference sequence). The V gene end was trimmed by 5 bases and the J gene end by 7 bases; junction bases not matched to a gene: 6. The CDR3 nucleotides read TGTGCCAGCAGTAGGGCCAGGGGGAATACGCAGTATTTT. The encoded protein is CASSRARGNTQYF.

The rearrangement joins TRBV27 to TRBJ1-2; D call uncertain. The V end lost 5 bases, the J end lost 8 bases, and 24 bases lay between the germline ends. The length of the CDR3 is 16 residues. The germline CDR1 and CDR2 sequences are MNHEY and SMNVEV (reference sequence). The CDR3 protein is CASSQRDTRHSGGYTF. As DNA, the CDR3 is TGTGCCAGCAGTCAAAGGGATACTCGCCACTCGGGGGGCTACACCTTC.

This clone was picked up one time. The chain has TRBV29-1 and TRBJ2-1, with 7 bases fitting TRBD2. Germline assignment: CDR1 SQVTM and CDR2 ANQGSEA. The CDR3 contains 12 residues. V shed 2 bases and J 8 bases; nucleotides not matched to a gene: 3. CDR3 nucleotide sequence: TGCAGCGTTGAATTGGGGGGGGATGAGCAGTTCTTC. This encodes CSVELGGDEQFF.